This passage covers 5 T cell receptor beta chains from one sample sequenced in a study of T-cell memory formation after mild COVID-19. TCRdb recomputed calls from the 5' RACE reads with MiXCR, one row per CDR3 protein. Of fewer than 650,000 distinct CDR3 sequences in the sample, around 16% were seen once. Sequencing input: PBMCs or a T cell subset sorted from them (not recorded which). The receptors shown here come from an adult woman who had mild COVID-19 (a few samples of this study predate the infection). Cell type and time point are not known.

V gene TRBV7-3 combines with J gene TRBJ2-1; D is undetermined. The CDR3 covers 12 residues. The V and J ends lost 5 bases and 10 bases respectively, with 12 bases between them. Germline V gene sequence: CDR1 SGHTA, CDR2 FQGTGA. This CDR3 reads CASSLSGEEQFF. CDR3 nucleotide sequence: TGTGCCAGCAGCCTCTCAGGAGAAGAGCAGTTCTTC.

Only a few counts were recorded for this clonotype. This chain connects TRBV7-8 to TRBJ1-6; D may be TRBD1 (5 bases). The V and J ends lost 8 bases and 5 bases respectively, with 22 bases between them. The germline V gene has CDR1 SGHVS and CDR2 FQNEAQ. The CDR3 is 17 amino acids. Written as DNA, the CDR3 is TGTGCCAGCCGAGAACCACCTCGCGGGACGGATAATTCACCCCTCCACTTT. Protein: CASREPPRGTDNSPLHF.

This clonotype showed up many times. The rearrangement uses TRBV3-1 and TRBJ1-2; D gene uncertain. CDR3 length: 12 amino acids. Germline CDR1 and CDR2: LGHDT and YNNKEL (reference sequence). V was shortened by 0 bases and J by 5 bases, with 4 bases between the two germline ends. As DNA, the CDR3 is TGTGCCAGCAGCCAAGAGGGGTATGGCTACACCTTC. This codes for CASSQEGYGYTF.

This clonotype was counted a few times. The chain recombines TRBV2 with TRBJ2-5; 9 bases match TRBD2. This CDR3 is built from 15 residues. Unmatched junction bases numbered 4, after V lost 1 base and J lost 4 bases. Germline CDR1 SNHLY, CDR2 FYNNEI. Written as DNA, the CDR3 is TGTGCCAGCAGTGAAGTGGTAGCGGGGGCAGAGACCCAGTACTTC. Protein product: CASSEVVAGAETQYF.

This chain links TRBV7-9 with TRBJ1-2; D ambiguous. The germline gives CDR1 SEHNR, CDR2 FQNEAQ (reference sequence). With 1 base removed from V and 6 bases from J, the gap between germline ends came to 12 bases. The CDR3 totals 14 residues. The CDR3 here is CASSLGTAADGYTF. Written as DNA, the CDR3 is TGTGCCAGCAGCTTAGGCACGGCGGCGGATGGCTACACCTTC.